The source of this TCR beta chain is a study of blood T cells in healthy people across ages. Notes on this clonotype: The antigen remains unidentified.

The ends lost 5 bases at V and 5 bases at J; junction bases unmatched: 5. Germline V gene sequence: CDR1 KGHSH, CDR2 LQKENI. The CDR3 extends over 13 amino acids. A minimum of 5 micrograms of total RNA was extracted per sample. Study-wide findings and caveats: When set beside aged donors, long-lived donors presented more naive CD4+ cells and higher diversity. Across samples, TCR beta diversity tracked strongly with naive T cell percentage.

Next came a second PCR, run for about 6 to 12 cycles, which used a sample-barcoded 5' primer along with a J-beta primer mix. TCRdb used MiXCR to reprocess the 5' RACE reads, holding one entry per CDR3 protein. The data show under 800,000 distinct CDR3 sequences, roughly two fifths seen once. This receptor was identified in a woman aged 60-70 years in good health. The specimen was blood. The genes are TRBV18 and TRBJ2-5; 7 bases align to TRBD2. CDR3 nucleotide sequence: TGTGCCAGCTCAGCGGGGGAAGAGGAGACCCAGTACTTC. Its translation: CASSAGEEETQYF. The full variable domain, completed using reference TRBV18 and TRBJ2-5, is NAGVMQNPRHLVRRRGQEARLRCSPMKGHSHVYWYRQLPEEGLKFMVYLQKENIIDESGMPKERFSAEFPKEGPSILRIQQVVRGDSAAYFCASSAGEEETQYFGPGTRLLVL.